The present T cell receptor (beta chain) was sequenced within a study of T cell responses to AZD1222 COVID-19 vaccine. Second doses at about 4 or about 12 weeks were pooled. V lost 6 bases and J lost 4, with 7 bases in between. This CDR3 spans 12 amino acids. The germline V gene has CDR1 MRHNA and CDR2 SNTAGT. Some clones are missing from TCRdb's copy, which holds only in-frame ones; the method was immunoSEQ multiplex PCR. Of about 150,000 clones listed, 90% are singletons. This clone was recorded a few times. This receptor was identified in an adult who received the AZD1222 COVID-19 vaccine. The sequences come from peripheral blood, collected 28 days after the second AZD1222 dose. V and J are TRBV6-4 and TRBJ1-3; no clear D. The CDR3 DNA is TGTGCCAGCAGGCTGGCGGGAAACACCATATATTTT. It is translated as CASRLAGNTIYF.